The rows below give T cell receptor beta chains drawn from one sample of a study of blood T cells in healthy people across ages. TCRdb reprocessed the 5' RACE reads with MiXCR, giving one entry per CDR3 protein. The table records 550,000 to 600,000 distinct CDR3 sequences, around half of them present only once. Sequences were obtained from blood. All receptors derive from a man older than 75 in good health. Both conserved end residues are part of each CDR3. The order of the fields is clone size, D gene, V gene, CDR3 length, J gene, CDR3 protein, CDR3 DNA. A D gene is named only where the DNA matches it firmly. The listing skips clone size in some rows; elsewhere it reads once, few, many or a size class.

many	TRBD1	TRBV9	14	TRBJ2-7	CAMPKAGTDYEQYF	TGTGCCATGCCCAAAGCCGGGACAGATTACGAGCAGTACTTC
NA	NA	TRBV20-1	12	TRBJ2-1	CSARDQGLLQFF	TGCAGTGCTAGAGATCAGGGACTCTTACAGTTCTTC
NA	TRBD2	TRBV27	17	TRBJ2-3	CASSRTWTSGITDTQYF	TGTGCCAGCAGTCGTACATGGACTAGCGGTATCACAGATACGCAGTATTTT
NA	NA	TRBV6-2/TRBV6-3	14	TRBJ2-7	CASGRDFASYEQYF	TGTGCCAGCGGCCGGGACTTTGCCTCCTACGAGCAGTACTTC
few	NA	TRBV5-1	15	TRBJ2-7	CASSLAGGQRYEQYF	TGCGCCAGCAGCTTGGCCGGGGGACAGAGATACGAGCAGTACTTC
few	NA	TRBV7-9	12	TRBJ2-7	CASSLHRDEQYF	TGTGCCAGCAGCTTACATAGGGACGAGCAGTACTTC
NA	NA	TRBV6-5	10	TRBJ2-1	CASGKNEQFF	TGTGCCAGCGGAAAAAATGAGCAGTTCTTC
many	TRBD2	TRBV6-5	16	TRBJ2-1	CASSYGGAGRHNEQFF	TGTGCCAGCAGTTACGGGGGAGCGGGACGGCACAATGAGCAGTTCTTC
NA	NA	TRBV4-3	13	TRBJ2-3	CVSSQETFYTQYF	TGCGTCAGCAGCCAAGAGACTTTCTATACGCAGTATTTT
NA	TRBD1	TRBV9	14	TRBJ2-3	CASTRGPIGDTQYF	TGTGCCAGCACCAGGGGGCCAATAGGAGATACGCAGTATTTT
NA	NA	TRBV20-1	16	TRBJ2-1	CSAQTNRAWGNTEQFF	TGCAGTGCTCAGACCAACAGGGCGTGGGGCAATACTGAGCAGTTCTTC
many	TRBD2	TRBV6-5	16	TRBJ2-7	CASSYSGGARSSEQYF	TGTGCCAGCAGTTACTCGGGAGGGGCGCGGTCTTCCGAGCAGTACTTC
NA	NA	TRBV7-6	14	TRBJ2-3	CASRPGTGADTQYF	TGTGCCAGCAGGCCGGGAACGGGCGCAGATACGCAGTATTTT
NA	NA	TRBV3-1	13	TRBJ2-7	CASSRDHGYEQYF	TGTGCCAGCAGCCGGGACCACGGGTACGAGCAGTACTTC
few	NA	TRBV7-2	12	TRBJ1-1	CASSSRDTEAFF	TGTGCCAGCAGCTCCCGGGACACTGAAGCTTTCTTT
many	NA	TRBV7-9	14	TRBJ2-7	CASSSWALSYEQYF	TGTGCCAGCAGCTCCTGGGCCCTCTCCTACGAGCAGTACTTC
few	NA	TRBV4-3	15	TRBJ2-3	CASSLLPLGTDTQYF	TGCGCCAGCAGCCTCCTGCCCCTTGGCACAGATACGCAGTATTTT
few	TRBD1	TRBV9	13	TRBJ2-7	CASSGGTGDEQYF	TGTGCCAGCAGCGGCGGGACAGGGGACGAGCAGTACTTC
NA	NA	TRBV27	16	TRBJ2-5	CASSLGLAGDRETQYF	TGTGCCAGCAGTTTGGGACTAGCCGGGGACAGGGAGACCCAGTACTTC
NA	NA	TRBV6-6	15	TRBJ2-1	CASIYGASEQETQFF	TGTGCCAGCATCTACGGTGCAAGCGAACAAGAGACCCAGTTCTTC
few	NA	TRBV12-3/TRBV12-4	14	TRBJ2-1	CASRTTISYNEQFF	TGTGCCAGCAGGACGACAATCTCCTACAATGAGCAGTTCTTC
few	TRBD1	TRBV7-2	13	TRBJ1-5	CASSATGNQPQHF	TGTGCCAGCAGCGCGACAGGGAATCAGCCCCAGCATTTT
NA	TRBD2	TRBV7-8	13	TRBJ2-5	CASRLAGRETQYF	TGTGCCAGCCGGCTAGCGGGTCGGGAGACCCAGTACTTC
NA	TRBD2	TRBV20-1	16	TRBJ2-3	CSARDRLAGGPETQYF	TGCAGTGCTAGAGATCGGCTAGCGGGAGGGCCAGAGACGCAGTATTTT
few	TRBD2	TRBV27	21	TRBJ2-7	CASSSDRGGTSGRRLPYEQYF	TGTGCCAGCAGTTCGGATCGGGGCGGGACTAGCGGGAGAAGACTTCCCTACGAGCAGTACTTC
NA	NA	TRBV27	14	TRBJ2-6	CASSLSGVANVLTF	TGTGCCAGCAGTTTATCAGGGGTTGCCAACGTCCTGACTTTC
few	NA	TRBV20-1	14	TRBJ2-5	CSASYRGRQETQYF	TGCAGTGCTAGCTACCGGGGCCGCCAAGAGACCCAGTACTTC
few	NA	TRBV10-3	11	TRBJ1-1	CATRQNTEAFF	TGTGCCACCCGGCAGAACACTGAAGCTTTCTTT
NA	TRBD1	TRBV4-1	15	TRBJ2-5	CASSRTGTGTETQYF	TGCGCCAGCAGCCGCACCGGGACAGGGACGGAGACCCAGTACTTC
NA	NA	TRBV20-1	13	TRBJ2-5	CSARDMADQTQYF	TGCAGTGCTAGAGATATGGCCGACCAGACCCAGTACTTC
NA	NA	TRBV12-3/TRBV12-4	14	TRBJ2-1	CASSFGPADNEQFF	TGTGCCAGCAGTTTCGGCCCGGCCGACAATGAGCAGTTCTTC
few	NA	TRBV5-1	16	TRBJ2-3	CASSLQGGEVTDTQYF	TGCGCCAGCAGCCTCCAAGGGGGGGAGGTCACAGATACGCAGTATTTT
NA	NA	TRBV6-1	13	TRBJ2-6	CASSESAPNVLTF	TGTGCCAGCAGTGAATCGGCTCCCAACGTCCTGACTTTC
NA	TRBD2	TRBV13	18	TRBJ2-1	CASSLQGLAGGAYNEQFF	TGTGCCAGCAGCTTACAAGGACTAGCGGGAGGAGCCTACAATGAGCAGTTCTTC
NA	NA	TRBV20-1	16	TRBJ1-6	CSATTRSGTYNSPLHF	TGCAGTGCTACAACCAGATCGGGAACCTATAATTCACCCCTCCACTTT
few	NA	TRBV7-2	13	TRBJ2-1	CASSLSRRSGQFF	TGTGCCAGCAGCTTATCACGGAGGTCTGGGCAGTTCTTC
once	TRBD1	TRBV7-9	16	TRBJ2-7	CASSRMDRGSLEAQYF	TGTGCCAGCAGCCGAATGGACAGGGGGAGTTTGGAGGCCCAGTACTTC
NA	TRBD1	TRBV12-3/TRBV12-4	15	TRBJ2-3	CASSQRQGITDTQYF	TGTGCCAGCAGCCAACGACAGGGGATCACAGATACGCAGTATTTT
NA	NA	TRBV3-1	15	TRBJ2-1	CASSPGTRAYNEQFF	TGTGCCAGCAGCCCCGGGACACGAGCCTACAATGAGCAGTTCTTC
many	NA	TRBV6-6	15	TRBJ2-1	CASSYLISSYNEQFF	TGTGCCAGCAGTTACCTGATAAGCTCCTACAATGAGCAGTTCTTC
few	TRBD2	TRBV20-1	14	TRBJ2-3	CSASGAGVADTQYF	TGCAGTGCTAGCGGGGCGGGAGTCGCGGATACGCAGTATTTT
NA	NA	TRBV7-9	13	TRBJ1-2	CASSFTGNPGYTF	TGTGCCAGCAGCTTCACAGGGAACCCTGGCTACACCTTC
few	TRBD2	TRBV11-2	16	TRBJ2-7	CASSPIGASGRWEQYF	TGTGCCAGCAGCCCCATCGGGGCTAGCGGGAGATGGGAGCAGTACTTC
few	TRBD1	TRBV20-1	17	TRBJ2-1	CSARRPPTGASYNEQFF	TGCAGTGCTAGACGCCCCCCGACAGGGGCGTCCTACAATGAGCAGTTCTTC
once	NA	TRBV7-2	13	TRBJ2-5	CASSPTTTGRLYF	TGTGCCAGCAGTCCAACAACCACAGGGAGGCTGTACTTC
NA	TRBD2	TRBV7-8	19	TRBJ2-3	CASSLEGRLAGGLTDTQYF	TGTGCCAGCAGCTTAGAGGGCCGGCTAGCGGGAGGTCTCACAGATACGCAGTATTTT
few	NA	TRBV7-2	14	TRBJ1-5	CASSPRGAGQPQHF	TGTGCCAGCAGCCCAAGGGGGGCAGGTCAGCCCCAGCATTTT
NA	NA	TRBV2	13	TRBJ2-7	CASVSGGSYEQYF	TGTGCCAGCGTCTCTGGCGGTAGCTACGAGCAGTACTTC
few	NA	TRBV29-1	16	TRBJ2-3	CSVDLGGYDRTDTQYF	TGCAGCGTTGATTTGGGGGGCTACGACCGCACAGATACGCAGTATTTT
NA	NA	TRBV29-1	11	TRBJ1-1	CSVGLVTEAFF	TGCAGCGTGGGCCTAGTAACTGAAGCTTTCTTT
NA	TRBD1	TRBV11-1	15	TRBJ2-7	CASSLSRDRGYEQYF	TGTGCCAGCAGCTTGTCCCGGGACAGGGGTTATGAGCAGTACTTC
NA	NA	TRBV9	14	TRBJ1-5	CASSETGYNQPQHF	TGTGCCAGCAGCGAGACAGGTTACAATCAGCCCCAGCATTTT
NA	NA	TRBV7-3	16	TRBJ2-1	CASSPGASSGYNEQFF	TGTGCCAGCAGCCCCGGGGCTAGCTCGGGATACAATGAGCAGTTCTTC